Listed here are 18 T cell receptor beta chains from one sample, sequenced in a study of identical twins. A single record per CDR3 protein comes from TCRdb applying MiXCR to the 5' RACE reads. Seen here are 1.5 million to 2 million distinct CDR3 sequences, less than 35% observed once, and the top ten hold about 0.3%. The sequenced material came from cord blood. These receptor sequences come from a newborn girl in good health.

This clonotype came up a few times. The chain recombines TRBV3-1 with TRBJ2-4; TRBD2 aligns across 10 bases. The DNA matches TRBJ2-7 better at its end, which makes the J call doubtful. The CDR3 is made up of 15 amino acids. The V gene's germline CDR1 is LGHDT and CDR2 YNNKEL (reference sequence). In DNA, the CDR3 is TGTGCCAGCAGCCCTCAGGCTAGCGGGAGTTACGAGCAGTACTTC. Translation: CASSPQASGSYEQYF.

This clonotype occurred a few times. The rearrangement joins TRBV5-1 to TRBJ2-7; perhaps D is TRBD1 or TRBD2 (5 bases each). Germline lookup yields CDR1 SGHRS and CDR2 YFSETQ. The CDR3 is 15 amino acids. Trimming removed 0 bases from V and 7 bases from J, with 17 bases in between. The CDR3 region is CASSLGYGDDNEQYF. The CDR3 nucleotides read TGCGCCAGCAGCTTGGGGTACGGGGACGACAATGAGCAGTACTTC.

The chain links TRBV12-3 or TRBV12-4 to TRBJ2-3; the D gene is possibly TRBD1 (8 bases). The CDR3 loop spans 20 amino acids. V was pared by 8 bases and J by 0 bases, with 30 bases between. Here the CDR3 reads CASLGGVSFQGASSTDTQYF. DNA of the CDR3: TGTGCCAGCCTAGGGGGGGTGAGCTTCCAGGGGGCCTCTAGCACAGATACGCAGTATTTT.

This clonotype was picked up a small number of times. The rearrangement links TRBV5-1 to TRBJ2-3; the match to TRBD2 covers 11 bases. The V and J ends lost 2 bases and 7 bases, in that order; junction bases with no gene match: 3. The CDR3 consists of 14 residues. Per the germline V gene, CDR1 is SGHRS and CDR2 is YFSETQ. In DNA, the CDR3 is TGCGCCAGCAGCTTAAGACTAGCGGGACATACGCAGTATTTT. It codes for CASSLRLAGHTQYF.

The chain is built from TRBV6-4 and TRBJ1-1, with D tentatively TRBD1 (5 bases). The germline V and J ends were trimmed by 8 bases and 3 bases, with 22 bases remaining between them. Germline V gene lookup returns CDR1 MRHNA and CDR2 SNTAGT. This CDR3 has 16 amino acids. The CDR3 sequence: CASRLNAGLGDTEAFF. CDR3 DNA sequence: TGTGCCAGCCGCTTGAATGCGGGGCTCGGTGACACTGAAGCTTTCTTT.

This sequence joins TRBV4-2 and TRBJ2-4, with 9 bases matching TRBD2. The J call could be wrong; TRBJ2-7 is a better fit for the DNA end. The CDR3 extends over 15 amino acids. The germline gives CDR1 LGHNA, CDR2 YNFKEQ. The CDR3 sequence: CASSARLAESYEQYF. CDR3 in DNA: TGTGCCAGCAGCGCCCGACTAGCGGAGTCCTACGAGCAGTACTTC.

This clonotype was counted between two and nine times. This chain connects TRBV2 to TRBJ2-1; 11 bases are shared with TRBD2. The closer fit of TRBJ2-7 to the DNA end suggests the J call may be wrong. The length of the CDR3 is 15 residues. Germline V gene data show CDR1 as SNHLY and CDR2 as FYNNEI. The CDR3 nucleotides are TGTGCCAGCAGTGAAGCGCTAGCGGGAGGCAATGAGCAGTACTTC. It codes for CASSEALAGGNEQYF.

This clonotype was detected once. The chain carries TRBV14 and TRBJ2-2, with a tentative D call TRBD2 (5 bases). With 2 bases removed from V and 4 bases from J, the gap between germline ends came to 8 bases. The V gene's germline CDR1 is SGHDN and CDR2 FVKESK. The CDR3 spans 14 residues. The CDR3 sequence: CASSQFRGTGELFF. For the CDR3, the DNA is TGTGCCAGCAGCCAATTTCGGGGCACCGGGGAGCTGTTTTTT.

This chain connects TRBV11-2 to TRBJ2-7, with a weak D call TRBD1 (6 bases). The V gene's germline CDR1 is SGHAT and CDR2 FQNNGV. V shed 1 base and J shed 1 base, with 14 bases lying between them. The CDR3 extends over 16 amino acids. The CDR3 region is CASSLANRAQSYEQYF. The DNA of the CDR3 is TGTGCCAGCAGCTTAGCCAACAGGGCCCAATCCTACGAGCAGTACTTC.

The CDR3 coding sequence is TGTGCCAGCGAGATATTTGGGGGCGCTGAGCAGTACTTC. It is translated as CASEIFGGAEQYF. V is TRBV12-3 or TRBV12-4 and J is TRBJ2-7; D is possibly TRBD1 (6 bases). V lost 8 bases and J 7 bases, leaving 18 bases between the germline ends. CDR3 length equals 13 residues.

V and J are TRBV24-1 and TRBJ2-1, with D maybe TRBD1 (6 bases). V was pared by 0 bases and J by 9 bases, with 20 bases between. CDR3 length: 17 amino acids. CDR1 and CDR2 from the germline V gene are KGHDR and SFDVKD. This CDR3 reads CATSDLPHAQGVGEQFF. CDR3 nucleotides: TGTGCCACCAGTGATTTGCCCCACGCACAGGGAGTTGGTGAGCAGTTCTTC.

This clonotype was observed a handful of times. The chain couples TRBV18 to TRBJ2-4, with D perhaps TRBD2 (6 bases). Germline loops: CDR1 KGHSH, CDR2 LQKENI. The CDR3 length is 17 residues. Trimming took off 5 bases at V and 0 bases at J, with 17 bases between the two ends. The CDR3 nucleotides are TGTGCCAGCTCAGCAAGTGGAGTAGCGGTAGCCAAAAACATTCAGTACTTC. It is translated as CASSASGVAVAKNIQYF.

This rearrangement joins TRBV3-1 to TRBJ2-4; D call uncertain. The J call may be in error: the DNA end matches TRBJ2-7 better. The CDR3 runs 15 residues. Germline lookup yields CDR1 LGHDT and CDR2 YNNKEL (reference sequence). The CDR3 nucleotides are TGTGCCAGCAGCCAAGGCGTACTAACAGTCTACGAGCAGTACTTC. This translates into CASSQGVLTVYEQYF.

This clonotype turned up a few times. This chain joins TRBV4-1 and TRBJ2-1, with 8 positions matching TRBD2. V dropped 3 bases and J dropped 1; count of bases not matched to a gene: 11. Germline V CDR1 and CDR2: MGHRA, YSYEKL. The CDR3 sequence is 18 residues long. DNA for the CDR3: TGCGCCAGCAGCCACTCTCCTGGGCGGGGGGCATCCTACAATGAGCAGTTCTTC. It codes for CASSHSPGRGASYNEQFF.

This clonotype was found many times. This rearrangement joins TRBV4-2 to TRBJ2-1; D gene ambiguous. The CDR3 has 13 residues. Deletions cut 0 bases from V and 6 bases from J, with 6 bases between. Per germline, CDR1 LGHNA and CDR2 YNFKEQ. CDR3 residues: CASSQEPVNEQFF. The DNA of the CDR3 is TGTGCCAGCAGCCAAGAACCGGTCAATGAGCAGTTCTTC.

V is TRBV27 and J is TRBJ2-7; weak D call: TRBD2 (6 bases). The CDR3 runs to 15 residues. With 5 bases removed from V and 3 bases from J, the gap between germline ends came to 17 bases. Germline lookup yields CDR1 MNHEY and CDR2 SMNVEV (reference sequence). The CDR3 loop is CASSPRDSAYYEQYF. CDR3 in DNA: TGTGCCAGCAGTCCCAGGGACTCCGCCTACTACGAGCAGTACTTC.

The rearrangement joins TRBV5-8 to TRBJ1-2; a possible D gene is TRBD1 (6 bases). This CDR3 has 21 amino acids. Germline values: CDR1 SGHTS, CDR2 YDEGEE. Trimming took 0 bases from V and 2 from J, leaving 29 bases between them. The CDR3 is CASSLVLGGFSARDKNYGYTF. Written as DNA, the CDR3 is TGTGCCAGCAGCTTGGTCTTGGGAGGGTTTTCCGCCCGGGACAAAAACTATGGCTACACCTTC.

This clonotype was detected only a few times. The chain uses TRBV28 and TRBJ1-1, with TRBD1 matching 9 bases. The junction had 3 bases not matched to a gene; V was cut back by 10 bases and J by 0 bases. In germline, CDR1 is MDHEN, CDR2 SYDVKM. The CDR3 runs 13 residues. The CDR3 bases are TGTGCCATCTGGGACAGGGTGAACACTGAAGCTTTCTTT. Protein product: CAIWDRVNTEAFF.